Below, 17 T cell receptor beta chains from the same sample are listed, as sequenced in a study of OX40 agonist ivuxolimab in advanced cancers. The protocol was immunoSEQ multiplex PCR, while the TCRdb copy is restricted to in-frame clones and leaves out a portion. The table records tens of thousands of clones, 70% to 90% of them present only once. Sequenced material: CD4+ or CD8+ T cells sorted from blood, taken in a trial of the OX40 agonist ivuxolimab. Receptors originate from an adult with an advanced solid tumor such as melanoma, head and neck, liver or kidney cancer.

In nucleotides, the CDR3 is TGTGCCAGCAGCCTCCCCCTGACAGTACCCCACGAGCAGTACTTC. Amino acid sequence: CASSLPLTVPHEQYF. V usage is TRBV28 and J usage is TRBJ2-7; D may be TRBD1 (5 bases). CDR1 is MDHEN and CDR2 is SYDVKM in the germline V gene. Trimming took off 6 bases at V and 5 bases at J, with 20 bases between the two ends. CDR3 length: 15 amino acids.

V gene TRBV7-2 combines with J gene TRBJ2-1; TRBD2 might be the D (6 bases). Trimming took 6 bases from V and 5 from J, leaving 20 bases between them. This CDR3 comprises 16 residues. Germline lookup yields CDR1 SGHTA and CDR2 FQGNSA. The CDR3 protein is CASRDSRRGQDNEQFF. CDR3 DNA: TGTGCCAGCAGGGACTCAAGGAGGGGTCAAGACAATGAGCAGTTCTTC.

The chain carries TRBV10-3 and TRBJ2-5, with 14 bases fitting TRBD2. The J call is uncertain, as TRBJ2-7 better fits the DNA end. This CDR3 comprises 16 residues. Germline V gene lookup returns CDR1 ENHRY and CDR2 SYGVKD. The CDR3 coding sequence is TGTGCCATCAGTGTAGAAGGGACTAGCGGGAGTTACGAGCAGTACTTC. Protein: CAISVEGTSGSYEQYF.

The chain recombines TRBV27 with TRBJ2-7, with a possible D match to TRBD1 (5 bases). This CDR3 spans 14 amino acids. The germline V and J ends were trimmed by 2 bases and 0 bases, with 8 bases remaining between them. CDR1 is MNHEY and CDR2 is SMNVEV in the germline V gene (reference sequence). CDR3 region: CASSLAGFSYEQYF. As DNA, the CDR3 is TGTGCCAGCAGTTTAGCAGGGTTCTCCTACGAGCAGTACTTC.

V and J are TRBV28 and TRBJ2-1; a weak D match, TRBD1 (5 bases). V was shortened by 2 bases and J by 7 bases, with 18 bases between the two germline ends. In germline, CDR1 is MDHEN, CDR2 SYDVKM. CDR3 length equals 16 residues. The CDR3 DNA sequence: TGTGCCAGCAGTTTAGAGACGGGCAGGGCGTATAATGAGCAGTTCTTC. Residues: CASSLETGRAYNEQFF.

This chain links TRBV7-6 with TRBJ2-7; TRBD1 might be the D (6 bases). The CDR3 runs to 14 residues. V was cut by 1 base and J by 4 bases, with 11 bases left in between. Germline V gene sequence: CDR1 SGHVS, CDR2 FNYEAQ. The DNA for the CDR3 is TGTGCCAGCAGCTTAGGGGGGCGGATTTACGAGCAGTACTTC. It is translated as CASSLGGRIYEQYF.

V gene TRBV4-2 combines with J gene TRBJ2-4; TRBD1 matches 8 bases. V gave up 5 bases and J gave up 0 bases; unmatched junction bases: 9. From germline, CDR1 is LGHNA and CDR2 YNFKEQ. This CDR3 is built from 17 residues. The CDR3 sequence is CASSKGQARLAKNIQYF. The CDR3 DNA follows: TGTGCCAGCAGCAAGGGACAGGCCCGGCTAGCCAAAAACATTCAGTACTTC.

The gene calls are TRBV19 and TRBJ2-3; D gene uncertain. The CDR3 covers 13 residues. Looked up from germline, CDR1 is LNHDA and CDR2 is SQIVND (reference sequence). V lost 2 bases and J 6 bases, leaving 9 bases between the germline ends. The DNA for the CDR3 is TGTGCCAGTAGTATATCAAGTTCTGATACGCAGTATTTT. Its protein product is CASSISSSDTQYF. Together with reference TRBV19 and TRBJ2-3, the CDR3 gives the full variable domain: DGGITQSPKYLFRKEGQNVTLSCEQNLNHDAMYWYRQDPGQGLRLIYYSQIVNDFQKGDIAEGYSVSREKKESFPLTVTSAQKNPTAFYLCASSISSSDTQYFGPGTRLTVL.

The CDR3 loop is CASSLRWTVNNEKLFF. CDR3 DNA sequence: TGTGCCAGCAGCCTACGATGGACAGTCAATAATGAAAAACTGTTTTTT. The V call is TRBV7-2, the J call TRBJ1-4; possible D gene TRBD1, 6 bases. Deletions cut 5 bases from V and 4 bases from J, with 17 bases between. This CDR3 has 16 amino acids. Germline-derived CDR1 and CDR2 are SGHTA and FQGNSA.

The V call is TRBV27, the J call TRBJ1-3, with D hard to call. Trimming took off 2 bases at V and 2 bases at J, with 10 bases between the two ends. Germline V gene sequence: CDR1 MNHEY, CDR2 SMNVEV (reference sequence). There are 15 residues in the CDR3. The CDR3 reads CASSLGRSAGNTIYF. Written as DNA, the CDR3 is TGTGCCAGCAGTTTAGGCCGCTCGGCTGGAAACACCATATATTTT.

This chain links TRBV19 with TRBJ2-3; no clear D. V gave up 5 bases and J gave up 0 bases, with 9 bases separating them. Germline loops: CDR1 LNHDA, CDR2 SQIVND (reference sequence). The length of the CDR3 is 14 residues. As DNA, the CDR3 is TGTGCCAGTAGTTTGGCGACTAGCACAGATACGCAGTATTTT. Translation: CASSLATSTDTQYF.

The chain links TRBV19 to TRBJ2-3; D is ambiguous. V lost 3 bases, J lost 7 bases, and 8 bases lay in between. The CDR3 is 12 amino acids. Germline values: CDR1 LNHDA, CDR2 SQIVND (reference sequence). CDR3 in DNA: TGTGCCAGTAGTATGGGTATGCATACGCAGTATTTT. Its translation is CASSMGMHTQYF.

The rearrangement uses TRBV5-1 and TRBJ2-5; D is unclear. Germline CDR1 is SGHRS and CDR2 is YFSETQ. V lost 4 bases and J 1 base, leaving 8 bases between the germline ends. The CDR3 covers 13 residues. The CDR3 here is CASSEATQETQYF. The CDR3 region has the DNA TGCGCCAGCAGCGAGGCCACCCAAGAGACCCAGTACTTC. The whole variable domain, remainder taken from reference TRBV5-1 and TRBJ2-5, is KAGVTQTPRYLIKTRGQQVTLSCSPISGHRSVSWYQQTPGQGLQFLFEYFSETQRNKGNFPGRFSGRQFSNSRSEMNVSTLELGDSALYLCASSEATQETQYFGPGTRLLVL.

CDR3 protein: CASSFRQGEDIQYF. CDR3 DNA sequence: TGTGCCAGCAGCTTTCGACAGGGGGAGGACATTCAGTACTTC. The chain recombines TRBV5-6 with TRBJ2-4; 9 nucleotides line up with TRBD1. This CDR3 comprises 14 residues. Germline values: CDR1 SGHDT, CDR2 YYEEEE. Trimming removed 2 bases from V and 8 bases from J; junction bases left unmatched: 5.

This clone was counted a few times. J is TRBJ2-2 and V is TRBV11-2; D is possibly TRBD2 (6 bases). Trimming removed 3 bases from V and 6 bases from J, with 14 bases in between. Germline V CDR1 and CDR2: SGHAT, FQNNGV. This CDR3 contains 15 residues. In nucleotides, the CDR3 is TGTGCCAGCAGCTTGACGGGAGTGCAACCCGGGGAGCTGTTTTTT. Translation gives CASSLTGVQPGELFF.

The V and J genes are TRBV6-1 and TRBJ2-1; D is tentatively TRBD1 or TRBD2 (6 bases each). CDR1 is MNHNS, CDR2 SASEGT, per germline. This CDR3 has 16 residues. V lost 3 bases to trimming and J lost 4 bases, with 16 bases between them. The CDR3: CASSELATGIYNEQFF. CDR3 nucleotides: TGTGCCAGCAGTGAGCTAGCGACAGGAATTTACAATGAGCAGTTCTTC.

The V gene is TRBV7-2, the J gene TRBJ2-3; TRBD2 agrees at 10 bases. CDR3 size: 15 residues. The germline gives CDR1 SGHTA, CDR2 FQGNSA. With 1 base clipped from V and 8 bases from J, the junction kept 6 bases outside the gene matches. The CDR3 spells CASSLGLAGDVTQYF. CDR3 in DNA: TGTGCCAGCAGCTTAGGGCTAGCGGGAGATGTTACGCAGTATTTT.